This T cell receptor beta chain is drawn from a study of blood T cell repertoires in COVID-19. Study-level background: From T cells, B-cell-depleted T cells, or PBMCs came the material, which was cDNA or gDNA.

Per the original methods: Using reference gene primer amplification, nucleated cell counts were estimated. TCRdb keeps only in-frame clones here, not all; method: immunoSEQ multiplex PCR. That table furnishes V, J and clone size, whereas the DNA furnished D and trimming. The table includes tens of thousands of clones, approximately 88% detected once. This CDR3 comprises 16 residues. V dropped 4 bases and J dropped 6; count of bases not matched to a gene: 11. In germline, CDR1 is SGHRS, CDR2 YFSETQ. J is TRBJ2-1 and V is TRBV5-1; 9 nucleotides match TRBD1. The TCR sequence derives from a woman between 70 and 85 years old with acute or convalescent COVID-19. The specimen sequenced was peripheral blood. CDR3 protein: CASSPPGQGFGNEQFF. In DNA, the CDR3 is TGCGCCAGCAGCCCGCCCGGACAGGGGTTCGGCAATGAGCAGTTCTTC.